The 23 T cell receptor beta chains in this list originate from one sample, sequenced in a study of cytomegalovirus exposure and HLA in healthy donors (dated by TCRdb to the late 2010s). Preparation of the library involved the immunoSEQ multiplex PCR assay. The multiplex PCR relied on a mix of 60 forward primers for TCR Vbeta segments and 13 reverse primers for TCR Jbeta segments. In TCRdb, the immuneACCESS table is reduced to in-frame sequences with V and J assigned. These tables do not hold every clone; where another copy was compared, an unresolved V gene accounts for under half, and the others remain unexplained. The sample includes fewer than 200,000 clones, with approximately 80% observed a single time. Around 3% of the sample goes to the ten largest clones. Input material: PBMCs. Receptors were obtained from a woman between 35 and 50 years old in good health and CMV-seropositive.

The chain joins TRBV15 to TRBJ2-2, with TRBD2 matching over 10 bases. Germline V gene lookup returns CDR1 LNHNV and CDR2 YYDKDF (reference sequence). There are 16 residues in the CDR3. The junction had 8 bases not matched to a gene; V was cut back by 3 bases and J by 7 bases. CDR3 protein: CATSSPAGGPGGELFF. CDR3 in DNA: TGTGCCACCAGCAGCCCAGCGGGAGGGCCGGGCGGGGAGCTGTTTTTT.

The chain uses TRBV5-1 and TRBJ1-2, with 10 bases aligning to TRBD1. Germline values: CDR1 SGHRS, CDR2 YFSETQ. V shed 0 bases and J 2 bases; nucleotides not matched to a gene: 4. This CDR3 spans 16 amino acids. The CDR3 sequence: CASSLGQGAENYGYTF. The CDR3 DNA is TGCGCCAGCAGCTTGGGACAGGGGGCTGAAAACTATGGCTACACCTTC.

For this clone: One junction end disagrees with the germline gene, perhaps due to a read error. The chain recombines TRBV9 with TRBJ1-2, with 8 nucleotides matching TRBD1. Germline CDR1 and CDR2: SGDLS and YYNGEE. This CDR3 region has 12 residues. CDR3 coding DNA: TGTGCCAGCAGCGTAGGCGGGACAGGTCTTCTTTTC. This encodes CASSVGGTGLLF. Full variable domain (missing parts from reference TRBV9 and TRBJ1-2): DSGVTQTPKHLITATGQRVTLRCSPRSGDLSVYWYQQSLDQGLQFLIQYYNGEERAKGNILERFSAQQFPDLHSELNLSSLELGDSALYFCASSVGGTGLLFGSGTRLTVV.

This clone was picked up one time. CDR3 DNA sequence: TGTGCCAGCAGCTTAAGCAGGGCGAACACCGGGGAGCTGTTTTTT. Its protein is CASSLSRANTGELFF. V and J are TRBV7-2 and TRBJ2-2; perhaps TRBD1 as D (5 bases). Germline assignment: CDR1 SGHTA and CDR2 FQGNSA. The V end was cut by 2 bases, the J end by 0 bases, with 7 bases between. CDR3 length equals 15 residues.

The J gene is TRBJ1-4, the V gene TRBV19; 10 bases line up with TRBD1. This CDR3 has 16 amino acids. Germline assignment: CDR1 LNHDA and CDR2 SQIVND (reference sequence). Trimming took 4 bases from V and 7 from J; bases not matched to a gene: 9. The CDR3 DNA sequence: TGTGCCAGTAGTAGACAGGGGGCGCGACTCGGTGAAAAACTGTTTTTT. Protein: CASSRQGARLGEKLFF.

This CDR3 reads CASSFSTGFTGELFF. In DNA, the CDR3 is TGCGCCAGCAGCTTTTCGACAGGGTTTACCGGGGAGCTGTTTTTT. The V call is TRBV5-1, the J call TRBJ2-2; TRBD1 matches at 7 bases. Germline trimming cut 2 bases from V and 5 bases from J; bases unmatched to any gene: 6. CDR3 length equals 15 residues. CDR1 is SGHRS and CDR2 is YFSETQ in the germline V gene.

The chain joins TRBV4-1 to TRBJ2-1, with 7 bases lining up with TRBD1. The CDR3 is 16 amino acids. Germline CDR1 is MGHRA and CDR2 is YSYEKL. The V segment lost 1 base and the J segment 4 bases; nucleotides outside the gene matches: 7. CDR3 in amino acids: CASSQGTGTKYNEQFF. The CDR3 region has the DNA TGCGCCAGCAGCCAAGGGACAGGTACCAAATACAATGAGCAGTTCTTC.

Only a few counts were recorded for this clone. The chain recombines TRBV18 with TRBJ2-7, with 7 bases fitting TRBD1. This CDR3 is built from 13 residues. Per the germline V gene, CDR1 is KGHSH and CDR2 is LQKENI. V lost 5 bases and J lost 2; bases outside the gene matches: 3. CDR3 sequence (DNA): TGTGCCAGCTCAACGGGACAGACCTACGAGCAGTACTTC. Translated: CASSTGQTYEQYF.

The rearrangement uses TRBV4-3 and TRBJ2-5, with 7 bases matching TRBD2. The ends lost 3 bases at V and 2 bases at J; junction bases unmatched: 0. The CDR3 contains 13 residues. Germline V gene data show CDR1 as LGHNA and CDR2 as YSLEER. The CDR3 reads CASSQGLQETQYF. As DNA, the CDR3 is TGCGCCAGCAGCCAGGGACTACAAGAGACCCAGTACTTC.

This clone has more than one count but fewer than ten. The V and J genes are TRBV18 and TRBJ2-5; no definite D call. V was cut by 3 bases and J by 5 bases, with 10 bases left in between. Germline CDR1 KGHSH, CDR2 LQKENI. The CDR3 totals 13 residues. DNA for the CDR3: TGTGCCAGCTCACCTCCGATGAGGGAGACCCAGTACTTC. Residues: CASSPPMRETQYF.

CDR3 DNA sequence: TGTGCCAGCAGCTCGGGACTCCTCTCAGTCCCAATGCACAATGAGCAGTTCTTC. Translated: CASSSGLLSVPMHNEQFF. This chain uses TRBV5-6 with TRBJ2-1; D possibly corresponds to TRBD2 (6 bases). Trimming left V 3 bases short and J 5 bases short, with 24 bases between. There are 18 residues in the CDR3. The germline CDR1 and CDR2 sequences are SGHDT and YYEEEE.

This clone has a handful of counts. This chain uses TRBV2 with TRBJ1-1; D possibly corresponds to TRBD1 (5 bases). Per germline, CDR1 SNHLY and CDR2 FYNNEI. The CDR3 extends over 13 amino acids. V lost 8 bases to trimming and J lost 5 bases, with 15 bases between them. The CDR3 reads CASGLGVGTEAFF. Here the CDR3 DNA reads TGTGCCAGCGGATTAGGGGTGGGGACTGAAGCTTTCTTT. The whole variable domain, filled in from reference TRBV2 and TRBJ1-1, reads EPEVTQTPSHQVTQMGQEVILRCVPISNHLYFYWYRQILGQKVEFLVSFYNNEISEKSEIFDDQFSVERPDGSNFTLKIRSTKLEDSAMYFCASGLGVGTEAFFGQGTRLTVV.

The V gene is TRBV19, the J gene TRBJ2-3, with TRBD2 matching 8 bases. Germline V CDR1 and CDR2: LNHDA, SQIVND (reference sequence). V shed 6 bases and J 5 bases; nucleotides not matched to a gene: 10. The CDR3 has 15 residues. This chain's CDR3 is CASSIGTSNRDTQYF. For the CDR3, the DNA is TGTGCCAGTAGCATTGGGACTAGTAACCGAGATACGCAGTATTTT.

The rearrangement joins TRBV7-2 to TRBJ1-6, with D possibly matching TRBD1 (6 bases). There are 15 residues in the CDR3. Per the germline V gene, CDR1 is SGHTA and CDR2 is FQGNSA. The germline V and J ends were trimmed by 1 base and 10 bases, with 14 bases remaining between them. CDR3: CASSLGGRGESPLHF. The CDR3 DNA is TGTGCCAGCAGCTTAGGGGGGAGGGGGGAATCACCCCTCCACTTT.

This clone came up a few times. CDR3 sequence: CASSSGLASTYEQYF. The CDR3 nucleotides are TGTGCCAGCAGTTCTGGACTAGCGTCAACCTACGAGCAGTACTTC. The rearrangement uses TRBV5-4 and TRBJ2-7, with 9 bases that match TRBD2. The V and J ends lost 5 bases and 2 bases, in that order; junction bases with no gene match: 8. Per the germline V gene, CDR1 is SGHNT and CDR2 is YYREEE (reference sequence). The CDR3 has 15 residues.

J is TRBJ2-3 and V is TRBV7-2; possible D gene TRBD2, 6 bases. The ends were cut back, 2 bases at V and 2 bases at J, with 11 bases in the middle. This CDR3 is 15 amino acids long. Germline V gene data show CDR1 as SGHTA and CDR2 as FQGNSA. The CDR3 region is CASSLRGSDTDTQYF. CDR3 DNA: TGTGCCAGCAGCTTACGGGGGTCTGACACAGATACGCAGTATTTT.

CDR3 sequence reads: CASSGGTSGQVETQYF. CDR3 nucleotides: TGTGCCAGCAGTGGAGGGACTAGCGGCCAAGTGGAGACCCAGTACTTC. This chain uses TRBV2 with TRBJ2-5; 11 nucleotides agree with TRBD2. The CDR3 is made up of 16 amino acids. Germline V gene lookup returns CDR1 SNHLY and CDR2 FYNNEI. With 4 bases clipped from V and 5 bases from J, the junction kept 9 bases outside the gene matches. Based on the CDR3 plus reference TRBV2 and TRBJ2-5, the full variable domain is EPEVTQTPSHQVTQMGQEVILRCVPISNHLYFYWYRQILGQKVEFLVSFYNNEISEKSEIFDDQFSVERPDGSNFTLKIRSTKLEDSAMYFCASSGGTSGQVETQYFGPGTRLLVL.

This clone has only a few counts. V gene TRBV7-2 combines with J gene TRBJ2-4; maybe TRBD2 (6 bases). The V gene's germline CDR1 is SGHTA and CDR2 FQGNSA. Between the trimmed V and J ends, which lost 5 bases and 0 bases, there was a span of 11 bases. The CDR3 has 15 residues. This CDR3 is CASSPVGGAKNIQYF. DNA of the CDR3: TGTGCCAGCAGCCCAGTGGGGGGAGCCAAAAACATTCAGTACTTC.

This chain uses TRBV29-1 with TRBJ1-2; 10 bases agree with TRBD1. V lost 7 bases, J lost 5 bases, and 7 bases stayed unmatched. Per the germline V gene, CDR1 is SQVTM and CDR2 is ANQGSEA. The CDR3 length is 13 residues. CDR3 sequence (DNA): TGCAGCGCGAACACGGGACAGGGGTATGGCTACACCTTC. Translated, it gives CSANTGQGYGYTF.

The rearrangement joins TRBV7-2 to TRBJ2-3; D possibly corresponds to TRBD2 (6 bases). The CDR3 covers 16 residues. Germline V gives CDR1 SGHTA, CDR2 FQGNSA. The V gene lost 5 bases and the J gene lost 1 base, with 16 bases spanning the gap. The CDR3 is CASSPGGRLGTDTQYF. The CDR3, as DNA: TGTGCCAGCAGCCCCGGGGGACGGCTTGGCACAGATACGCAGTATTTT.

To note about this clone: A junction boundary mismatches the germline segment, possibly from a read error. V and J are TRBV5-4 and TRBJ1-2; no reliable D call. CDR3 length equals 16 residues. Germline CDR1 is SGHNT and CDR2 is YYREEE (reference sequence). CDR3 in amino acids: CASSQALNSGYTSVLF. The CDR3 nucleotides read TGTGCCAGCAGCCAGGCCTTAAACAGTGGCTACACCTCCGTGCTCTTC.

This clone was seen only a few times. The rearrangement joins TRBV6-6 to TRBJ2-7; 9 bases line up with TRBD2. Trimming took 5 bases from V and 1 from J; bases not matched to a gene: 6. Germline-derived CDR1 and CDR2 are MNHNY and SVGAGI (reference sequence). This CDR3 is 15 amino acids long. The CDR3 DNA follows: TGTGCCAGCAGTCCCCTAACTAGCGGGTCCTACGAGCAGTACTTC. It yields the protein CASSPLTSGSYEQYF.

The chain couples TRBV6-6 to TRBJ1-2, with D perhaps TRBD1 (5 bases). The V and J ends lost 2 bases and 7 bases respectively, with 14 bases between them. Germline assignment: CDR1 MNHNY and CDR2 SVGAGI (reference sequence). This CDR3 spans 14 amino acids. The CDR3 nucleotides are TGTGCCAGCAGTTACCACGCCAGGGATGGTGGCTACACCTTC. It is translated as CASSYHARDGGYTF.